The rows below give T cell receptor beta chains drawn from one sample of a study of vaccination effects on CD4 cells after COVID-19. Antigens of these TCRs are unknown. Repertoires were generated with immunoSEQ multiplex PCR, while TCRdb's copy carries only in-frame clones and drops some. The table records about 54,000 clones, 75% to 90% of them present only once. This specimen consisted of CD4+ T cells from PBMCs cultured with HCoV-229E spike peptides, obtained before COVID-19 vaccination. All receptors derive from a human donor who received a COVID-19 vaccine. Both conserved end residues are part of each CDR3. A D gene is named only where the DNA matches it firmly. Clone size appears in some rows only: once, few, many, or a class for an expanded clone.

CDR3	DNA	J	size	D	V
CASRPPGQGGHGYTF	TGTGCCAGCAGACCACCGGGACAGGGGGGACATGGCTACACCTTC	TRBJ1-2	few	TRBD1	TRBV6-5
CASSLSSSYNEQFF	TGTGCCAGCAGCCTCTCTAGCTCCTACAATGAGCAGTTCTTC	TRBJ2-1	-	-	TRBV7-3
CAISETRQGAGKTDTQYF	TGTGCCATCAGTGAGACGAGACAGGGGGCAGGGAAGACAGATACGCAGTATTTT	TRBJ2-3	once	TRBD1	TRBV10-3
CASSRTSGEVADTQYF	TGTGCCAGCAGCCGGACTAGCGGGGAAGTGGCAGATACGCAGTATTTT	TRBJ2-3	-	TRBD2	TRBV11-2
CASSSQGTGAVAEAFF	TGTGCCAGCAGCAGTCAAGGGACAGGGGCGGTCGCTGAAGCTTTCTTT	TRBJ1-1	-	TRBD1	TRBV7-8
CASSLRLAGGETQYF	TGTGCCAGCAGCCTACGACTAGCGGGGGGGGAGACCCAGTACTTC	TRBJ2-5	-	TRBD2	TRBV13
CAWSVSLGQPQHF	TGTGCCTGGAGTGTCTCTTTGGGTCAGCCCCAGCATTTT	TRBJ1-5	-	-	TRBV30
CASSDRTRNTGELFF	TGCGCCAGCAGTGACCGGACTCGAAACACCGGGGAGCTGTTTTTT	TRBJ2-2	-	-	TRBV10-1
CASSQDRTVYGYTF	TGCGCCAGCAGCCAAGATCGCACAGTCTATGGCTACACCTTC	TRBJ1-2	once	-	TRBV4-3
CASSLMEPPNYGYTF	TGTGCCAGCAGCTTAATGGAACCGCCTAACTATGGCTACACCTTC	TRBJ1-2	-	-	TRBV7-9
CASSIGLAGGLNTGELFF	TGTGCCAGTAGTATCGGACTAGCGGGGGGTTTAAACACCGGGGAGCTGTTTTTT	TRBJ2-2	-	TRBD2	TRBV19
CASSPGLAGGTDTQYF	TGCGCCAGCAGCCCGGGACTAGCGGGGGGCACAGATACGCAGTATTTT	TRBJ2-3	once	TRBD2	TRBV5-1
CASSLGDSEAFF	TGTGCCAGCAGCTTGGGGGACAGCGAAGCTTTCTTT	TRBJ1-1	-	TRBD1	TRBV5-6
CASSSRTSRYGEAFF	TGTGCCAGCAGCTCAAGAACCTCCCGGTACGGTGAAGCTTTCTTT	TRBJ1-1	-	-	TRBV5-4
CASSPGTANQPQHF	TGCGCCAGCAGTCCCGGGACAGCAAATCAGCCCCAGCATTTT	TRBJ1-5	few	TRBD1	TRBV10-1
CASTEGGRSYNEQFF	TGTGCCAGCACCGAGGGGGGCCGGTCCTACAATGAGCAGTTCTTC	TRBJ2-1	-	-	TRBV3-1/TRBV3-2
CASRRDFSKETQYF	TGTGCCAGCAGGCGGGACTTCTCTAAAGAGACCCAGTACTTC	TRBJ2-5	-	-	TRBV6-5
CASSPPGSPETQYF	TGTGCCAGCAGCCCACCAGGGTCCCCGGAGACCCAGTACTTC	TRBJ2-5	-	-	TRBV5-4
CATSEHEGYGYTF	TGTGCCACCAGCGAACACGAGGGCTATGGCTACACCTTC	TRBJ1-2	-	-	TRBV24-1
CAWSADSHSNQPQHF	TGTGCCTGGAGTGCGGACAGCCATAGCAATCAGCCCCAGCATTTT	TRBJ1-5	-	-	TRBV30
CASSSGQAKPYNSPLHF	TGTGCCAGCAGTTCCGGACAGGCTAAACCTTATAATTCACCCCTCCACTTT	TRBJ1-6	-	TRBD1	TRBV28
CASSSGEGTNYGYTF	TGTGCCAGCAGCTCCGGGGAGGGCACTAACTATGGCTACACCTTC	TRBJ1-2	-	-	TRBV25-1
CASSAQPNYNEQFF	TGTGCCAGCAGCGCACAACCTAACTACAATGAGCAGTTCTTC	TRBJ2-1	-	-	TRBV9
CASSGYDQPQHF	TGTGCCAGCAGCGGATACGATCAGCCCCAGCATTTT	TRBJ1-5	-	-	TRBV7-2
CASSLAGGNEKLFF	TGTGCCAGCAGCTTAGCAGGGGGAAATGAAAAACTGTTTTTT	TRBJ1-4	-	-	TRBV7-9
CASSQEGVRRNTIYF	TGTGCCAGCAGCCAAGAAGGGGTTAGAAGAAACACCATATATTTT	TRBJ1-3	-	-	TRBV14
CASSVDATNEKLFF	TGTGCCAGCAGCGTAGACGCAACTAATGAAAAACTGTTTTTT	TRBJ1-4	-	-	TRBV9
CASSQGGLAGYQETQYF	TGCGCCAGCAGCCAAGGTGGGCTAGCTGGGTACCAAGAGACCCAGTACTTC	TRBJ2-5	-	-	TRBV4-1
CASSLGTASSGKNIQYF	TGTGCCAGCAGTCTGGGGACAGCAAGTTCGGGCAAAAACATTCAGTACTTC	TRBJ2-4	-	TRBD1	TRBV28
CASRPIISYGYTF	TGTGCCAGCAGGCCCATAATAAGCTATGGCTACACCTTC	TRBJ1-2	-	-	TRBV2
CASSLYYTGTEQFF	TGTGCCAGCAGCTTATACTATACCGGGACAGAGCAGTTCTTC	TRBJ2-1	-	-	TRBV11-2
CASSLGSIQGTLGKLFF	TGTGCCAGCAGCCTCGGATCCATACAGGGGACGCTGGGGAAACTGTTTTTT	TRBJ1-4	-	TRBD1	TRBV3-1/TRBV3-2
CASSRADGIAKNIQYF	TGTGCCAGTAGTAGGGCGGACGGAATAGCCAAAAACATTCAGTACTTC	TRBJ2-4	-	-	TRBV19
CAVGESYNSPLHF	TGTGCCGTGGGAGAATCCTATAATTCACCCCTCCACTTT	TRBJ1-6	-	-	TRBV19
CASSPPGQGVTQYF	TGTGCCAGCAGTCCTCCGGGACAGGGGGTGACCCAGTACTTC	TRBJ2-5	-	TRBD1	TRBV6-6
CASSLNSPERVWEKLFF	TGCGCCAGCAGCTTGAACAGCCCGGAGAGGGTTTGGGAAAAACTGTTTTTT	TRBJ1-4	-	-	TRBV5-1
CASSLLEGPQHF	TGTGCCAGCAGCCTTCTAGAAGGTCCCCAGCATTTT	TRBJ1-5	-	-	TRBV7-8
CASRRGGVFGNEQFF	TGCGCCAGCAGACGGGGGGGCGTGTTCGGGAATGAGCAGTTCTTC	TRBJ2-1	-	TRBD2	TRBV5-1
CASRRGLSSYNEQFF	TGTGCCAGCAGGCGGGGACTAAGCTCCTACAATGAGCAGTTCTTC	TRBJ2-1	few	TRBD2	TRBV25-1
CASSFLRELFF	TGTGCCAGCAGCTTTTTAAGGGAGCTGTTTTTT	TRBJ2-2	-	-	TRBV6-1
CASSLYSVSETQYF	TGTGCCAGCAGCTTGTATAGCGTATCAGAGACCCAGTACTTC	TRBJ2-5	-	-	TRBV5-6
CASSWTAANEKLFF	TGTGCCAGCAGCTGGACAGCGGCTAATGAAAAACTGTTTTTT	TRBJ1-4	-	-	TRBV6-2/TRBV6-3
CASSQVSYYGYTF	TGTGCCAGCAGCCAAGTAAGCTACTATGGCTACACCTTC	TRBJ1-2	-	-	TRBV3-1/TRBV3-2
CASSLDRVDIQYF	TGCGCCAGCAGCTTGGACAGGGTGGACATTCAGTACTTC	TRBJ2-4	-	-	TRBV5-1
CASSLTGSATNEKLFF	TGCGCCAGCAGCTTGACAGGGTCGGCAACTAATGAAAAACTGTTTTTT	TRBJ1-4	-	-	TRBV5-1
CATTGDQETQYF	TGTGCCACGACAGGGGACCAAGAGACCCAGTACTTC	TRBJ2-5	-	TRBD1	TRBV2
CASSQSGTYEKLFF	TGTGCCAGCAGCCAATCCGGGACATATGAAAAACTGTTTTTT	TRBJ1-4	-	-	TRBV14
CASSVARQGAYGYTF	TGTGCCAGCAGCGTAGCGCGACAGGGGGCCTATGGCTACACCTTC	TRBJ1-2	once	TRBD1	TRBV9
CSVEGGAETGELFF	TGCAGCGTTGAAGGGGGGGCAGAAACCGGGGAGCTGTTTTTT	TRBJ2-2	-	-	TRBV29-1
CASSSPGGFYGYTF	TGTGCCAGCAGTTCCCCCGGAGGGTTCTATGGCTACACCTTC	TRBJ1-2	-	-	TRBV28
CASSPTGQGTGYTF	TGTGCCAGCTCACCTACAGGACAGGGGACCGGCTACACCTTC	TRBJ1-2	-	TRBD1	TRBV18
CASSLGVGGRGSPLHF	TGTGCCAGCAGCTTAGGGGTTGGAGGGAGAGGTTCACCCCTCCACTTT	TRBJ1-6	-	-	TRBV7-9